Reported below is one T cell receptor (beta chain). TCR beta VDJ and CDR3 profiles were obtained from a genomic DNA template. TCRdb ran MiXCR on the reads and lists one entry per CDR3 protein. The data hold approximately 80,000 distinct CDR3 sequences, with 60% to 75% observed a single time. This specimen belongs to a study of CD8+CD57+ T cells in acquired aplastic anemia. An expansion of CD8+CD57+ cells by flow cytometry had been shown in patients chosen for sequencing. The germline V and J ends were trimmed by 7 bases and 7 bases, with 19 bases remaining between them. Germline V gene data show CDR1 as SNHLY and CDR2 as FYNNEI. This CDR3 contains 14 residues.

The gene calls are TRBV2 and TRBJ2-5; a weak D match, TRBD1 (6 bases). This receptor was taken from a human donor with aplastic anemia. Sequencing was carried out using sorted CD4+, CD8+, or CD8+CD57+ T cells (not recorded which) from PBMCs. This chain's CDR3 is CASIEGQQRGTQYF. As DNA, the CDR3 is TGTGCCAGCATCGAAGGACAGCAGAGAGGGACCCAGTACTTC. Full variable domain (rest looked up from reference TRBV2 and TRBJ2-5): EPEVTQTPSHQVTQMGQEVILRCVPISNHLYFYWYRQILGQKVEFLVSFYNNEISEKSEIFDDQFSVERPDGSNFTLKIRSTKLEDSAMYFCASIEGQQRGTQYFGPGTRLLVL.